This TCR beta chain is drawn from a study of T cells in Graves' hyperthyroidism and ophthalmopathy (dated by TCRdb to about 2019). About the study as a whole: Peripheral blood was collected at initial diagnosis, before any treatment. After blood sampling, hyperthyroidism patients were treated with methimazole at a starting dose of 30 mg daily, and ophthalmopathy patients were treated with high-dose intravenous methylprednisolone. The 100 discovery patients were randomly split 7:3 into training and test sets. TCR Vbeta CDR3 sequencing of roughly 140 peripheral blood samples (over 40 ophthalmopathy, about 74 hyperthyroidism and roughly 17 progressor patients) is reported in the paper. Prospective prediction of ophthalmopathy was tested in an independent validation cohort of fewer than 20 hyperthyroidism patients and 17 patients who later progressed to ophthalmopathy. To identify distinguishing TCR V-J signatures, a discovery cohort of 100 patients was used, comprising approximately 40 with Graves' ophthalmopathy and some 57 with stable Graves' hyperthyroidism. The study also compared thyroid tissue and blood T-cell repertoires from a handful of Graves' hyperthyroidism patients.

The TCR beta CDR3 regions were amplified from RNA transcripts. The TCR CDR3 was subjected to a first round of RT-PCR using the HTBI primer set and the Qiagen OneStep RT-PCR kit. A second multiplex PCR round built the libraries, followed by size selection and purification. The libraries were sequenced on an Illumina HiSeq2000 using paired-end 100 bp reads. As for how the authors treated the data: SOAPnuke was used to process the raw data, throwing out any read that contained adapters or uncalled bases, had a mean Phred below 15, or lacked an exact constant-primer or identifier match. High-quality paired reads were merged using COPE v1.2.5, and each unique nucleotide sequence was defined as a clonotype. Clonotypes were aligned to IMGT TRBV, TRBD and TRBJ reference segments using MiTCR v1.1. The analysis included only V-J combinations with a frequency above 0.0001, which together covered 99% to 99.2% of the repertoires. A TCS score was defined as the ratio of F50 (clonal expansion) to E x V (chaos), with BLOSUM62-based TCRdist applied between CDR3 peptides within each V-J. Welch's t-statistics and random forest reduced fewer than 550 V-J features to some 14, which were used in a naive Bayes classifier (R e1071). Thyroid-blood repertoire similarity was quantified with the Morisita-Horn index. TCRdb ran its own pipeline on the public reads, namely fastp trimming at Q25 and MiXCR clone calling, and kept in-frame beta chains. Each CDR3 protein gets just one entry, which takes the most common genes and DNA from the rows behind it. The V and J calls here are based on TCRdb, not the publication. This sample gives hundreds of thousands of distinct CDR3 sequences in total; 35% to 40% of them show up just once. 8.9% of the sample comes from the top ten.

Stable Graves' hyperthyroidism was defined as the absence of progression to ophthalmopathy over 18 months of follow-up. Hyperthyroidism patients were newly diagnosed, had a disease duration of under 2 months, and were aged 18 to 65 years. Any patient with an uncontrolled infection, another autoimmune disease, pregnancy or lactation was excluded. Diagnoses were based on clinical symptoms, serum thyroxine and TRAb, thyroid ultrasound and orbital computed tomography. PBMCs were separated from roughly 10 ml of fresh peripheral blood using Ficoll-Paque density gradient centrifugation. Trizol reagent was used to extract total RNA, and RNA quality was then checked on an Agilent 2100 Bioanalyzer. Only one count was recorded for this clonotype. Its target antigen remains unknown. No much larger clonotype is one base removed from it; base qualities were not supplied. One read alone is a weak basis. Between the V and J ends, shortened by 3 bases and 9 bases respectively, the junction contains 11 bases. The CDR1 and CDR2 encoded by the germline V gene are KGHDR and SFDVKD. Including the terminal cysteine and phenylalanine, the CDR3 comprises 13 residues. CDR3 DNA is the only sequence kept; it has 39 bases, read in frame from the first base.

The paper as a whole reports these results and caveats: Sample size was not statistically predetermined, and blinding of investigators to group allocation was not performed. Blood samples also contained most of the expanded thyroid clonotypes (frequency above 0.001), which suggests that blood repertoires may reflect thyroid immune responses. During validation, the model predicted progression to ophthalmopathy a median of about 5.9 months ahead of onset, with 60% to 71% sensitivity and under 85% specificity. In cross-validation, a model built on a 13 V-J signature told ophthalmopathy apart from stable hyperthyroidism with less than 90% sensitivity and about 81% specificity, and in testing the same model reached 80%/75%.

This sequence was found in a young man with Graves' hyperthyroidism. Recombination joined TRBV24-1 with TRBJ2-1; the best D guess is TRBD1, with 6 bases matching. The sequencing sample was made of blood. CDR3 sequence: CATSDIGDIEQFF. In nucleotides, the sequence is TGTGCCACCAGTGATATCGGGGACATTGAGCAGTTCTTC.